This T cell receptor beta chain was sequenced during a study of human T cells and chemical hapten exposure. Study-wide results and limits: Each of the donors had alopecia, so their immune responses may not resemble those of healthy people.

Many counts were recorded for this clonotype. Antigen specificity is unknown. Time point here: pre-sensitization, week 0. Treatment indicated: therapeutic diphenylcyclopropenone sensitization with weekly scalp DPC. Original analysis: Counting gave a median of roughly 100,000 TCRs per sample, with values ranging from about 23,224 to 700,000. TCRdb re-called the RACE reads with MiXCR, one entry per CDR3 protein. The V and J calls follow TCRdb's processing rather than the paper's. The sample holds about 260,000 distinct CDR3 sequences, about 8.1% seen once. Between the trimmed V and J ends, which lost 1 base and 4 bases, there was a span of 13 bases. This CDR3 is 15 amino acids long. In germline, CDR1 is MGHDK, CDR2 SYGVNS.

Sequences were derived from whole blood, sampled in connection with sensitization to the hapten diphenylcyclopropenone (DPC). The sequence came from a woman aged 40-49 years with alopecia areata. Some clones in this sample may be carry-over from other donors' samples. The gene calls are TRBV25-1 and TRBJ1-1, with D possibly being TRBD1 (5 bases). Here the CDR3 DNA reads TGTGCCAGCAGTGAATTTCGGGGCGGGACCACTGAAGCTTTCTTT. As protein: CASSEFRGGTTEAFF.